This entry lists 26 T cell receptor beta chains sequenced from one sample in a study of blood T cell repertoires in COVID-19. Generated by immunoSEQ multiplex PCR, the TCRdb table keeps only in-frame clones and is missing some. This sample carries some 87,000 clones, 85% to 90% of them seen once, and the ten largest clones take 4% to 5%. The sequenced material came from peripheral blood. Source of these receptors: a human donor with COVID-19, enrolled during active disease. The donor label of this sample is uncertain.

This clone was recorded once. The V and J genes are TRBV30 and TRBJ1-1, with a tentative D call TRBD1 (6 bases). V shed 4 bases and J shed 7 bases, with 16 bases lying between them. CDR1 and CDR2 (germline): GTSNPN, SVGIG (reference sequence). This CDR3 region has 13 residues. The CDR3 region is CAWTKEQGSEAFF. CDR3 bases: TGTGCCTGGACTAAGGAACAGGGCAGTGAAGCTTTCTTT.

The V call is TRBV6-5, the J call TRBJ2-1, with TRBD1 as a possible D gene (5 bases). The germline V gene has CDR1 MNHEY and CDR2 SVGAGI. The CDR3 sequence is 13 residues long. With 8 bases removed from V and 4 bases from J, the gap between germline ends came to 12 bases. The CDR3 DNA sequence: TGTGCCAGCCACAAGGGGCTGTACAATGAGCAGTTCTTC. This translates into CASHKGLYNEQFF.

V is TRBV10-1 and J is TRBJ2-2; D possibly corresponds to TRBD2 (6 bases). Per germline, CDR1 WNHNN and CDR2 SYGVQD (reference sequence). V gave up 2 bases and J gave up 4 bases, with 11 bases separating them. The CDR3 has 15 amino acids. The CDR3 sequence is CASSENRRGTGELFF. Written as DNA, the CDR3 is TGCGCCAGCAGTGAGAACAGGCGGGGCACCGGGGAGCTGTTTTTT.

The rearrangement links TRBV6-5 to TRBJ2-7, with D possibly matching TRBD2 (6 bases). The CDR3 consists of 13 residues. V was clipped by 6 bases and J by 0 bases, with 9 bases between them. CDR1 and CDR2 (germline): MNHEY, SVGAGI. CDR3 protein: CASREGNSYEQYF. In DNA, the CDR3 is TGTGCCAGCAGGGAGGGGAACTCCTACGAGCAGTACTTC.

The gene calls are TRBV25-1 and TRBJ2-5; TRBD1 agrees at 8 bases. The CDR3 sequence is 14 residues long. Unmatched junction bases numbered 6, after V lost 7 bases and J lost 2 bases. From germline, CDR1 is MGHDK and CDR2 SYGVNS. Written as DNA, the CDR3 is TGTGCCAGCATACCAGGACAGGGACAAGAGACCCAGTACTTC. This encodes CASIPGQGQETQYF.

This clone was recorded a few times. The rearrangement uses TRBV3-1 (or the pseudogene TRBV3-2) and TRBJ1-2; D is unresolved. The CDR3 extends over 16 amino acids. The germline V gene has CDR1 LGHDT and CDR2 YNNKEL (reference sequence). The V end was cut by 0 bases, the J end by 4 bases, with 15 bases between. The CDR3 coding sequence is TGTGCCAGCAGCCAAGAATCGGGATATTTCACCTATGGCTACACCTTC. It yields the protein CASSQESGYFTYGYTF.

V and J are TRBV5-1 and TRBJ2-5; weak D call: TRBD1 (5 bases). Trimming left V 3 bases short and J 4 bases short, with 16 bases between. The CDR3 is 15 residues long. Germline CDR1 and CDR2: SGHRS and YFSETQ. The CDR3 nucleotides read TGCGCCAGCAGCTCCCCCAGAGCAGGGCGAGAGACCCAGTACTTC. The encoded protein is CASSSPRAGRETQYF.

The CDR3 reads CASSALAYEQYF. The CDR3 DNA follows: TGTGCCAGCAGTGCGCTAGCCTACGAGCAGTACTTC. The chain is built from TRBV12-3 or TRBV12-4 and TRBJ2-7; D gene ambiguous. The V end lost 5 bases, the J end lost 2 bases, and 7 bases lay between the germline ends. The CDR3 consists of 12 residues.

This clone was detected once. This chain connects TRBV4-2 to TRBJ2-7; 10 bases align to TRBD1. CDR1 LGHNA and CDR2 YNFKEQ come from the germline V gene. J was trimmed by 2 bases and V by 3 bases; bases with no gene match: 7. The CDR3 extends over 16 amino acids. As DNA, the CDR3 is TGTGCCAGCAGCCATCTCGCCGGGACAGGGGCCTACGAGCAGTACTTC. Encoded protein: CASSHLAGTGAYEQYF.

The rearrangement links TRBV5-1 to TRBJ2-1; D unresolved. This CDR3 is 13 amino acids long. Trimming stripped 0 bases from V and 4 bases from J, with 5 bases between. In germline, CDR1 is SGHRS, CDR2 YFSETQ. The CDR3 bases are TGCGCCAGCAGCTTGGGCACATACAATGAGCAGTTCTTC. It codes for CASSLGTYNEQFF.

This chain joins TRBV7-6 and TRBJ1-5; D is possibly TRBD1 (6 bases). Germline-derived CDR1 and CDR2 are SGHVS and FNYEAQ. CDR3 length: 15 amino acids. V lost 5 bases and J lost 1, with 12 bases in between. CDR3 residues: CASSLWGGSNQPQHF. The DNA for the CDR3 is TGTGCCAGCAGCCTTTGGGGGGGCAGCAATCAGCCCCAGCATTTT.

This clone was picked up one time. J is TRBJ1-6 and V is TRBV6-1; 7 nucleotides align to TRBD1. Unmatched junction bases numbered 4, after V lost 3 bases and J lost 5 bases. This CDR3 spans 15 amino acids. The germline V gene has CDR1 MNHNS and CDR2 SASEGT. The CDR3: CASSDRGQHNSPLHF. DNA of the CDR3: TGTGCCAGCAGTGATCGGGGACAGCATAATTCACCCCTCCACTTT.

The chain recombines TRBV18 with TRBJ1-3, with D uncertain. The CDR3 is 16 residues long. CDR1 is KGHSH, CDR2 LQKENI, per germline. Trimming removed 2 bases at V and 2 bases at J, with 13 bases between. The CDR3 nucleotides are TGTGCCAGCTCACCAGCCGGGAGCACTCCTGGAAACACCATATATTTT. Translated: CASSPAGSTPGNTIYF.

The V call is TRBV6-1, the J call TRBJ2-7; weak D call: TRBD1 (5 bases). The CDR3 spans 13 residues. CDR1 is MNHNS and CDR2 is SASEGT in the germline V gene. V lost 2 bases and J 6 bases, leaving 11 bases between the germline ends. The CDR3 bases are TGTGCCAGCAGTGAATTCTGGCAGGGCGAGCAGTACTTC. This sequence encodes CASSEFWQGEQYF.

V usage is TRBV10-3 and J usage is TRBJ1-4, with a weak D call TRBD1 (5 bases). Between the trimmed V and J ends, which lost 3 bases and 2 bases, there was a span of 10 bases. Germline loops: CDR1 ENHRY, CDR2 SYGVKD. This CDR3 is 15 amino acids long. For the CDR3, the DNA is TGTGCCATCAGTGACAGGGTTTCCACTAATGAAAAACTGTTTTTT. Amino acid sequence: CAISDRVSTNEKLFF.

Only a few counts were recorded for this clone. J is TRBJ1-2 and V is TRBV6-5; no clear D gene. The CDR3 is made up of 14 amino acids. CDR1 is MNHEY, CDR2 SVGAGI, per germline. The germline V and J ends were trimmed by 0 bases and 0 bases, with 5 bases remaining between them. The CDR3 protein is CASSYSGPNYGYTF. The CDR3 DNA follows: TGTGCCAGCAGTTACTCGGGCCCTAACTATGGCTACACCTTC.

J is TRBJ2-7 and V is TRBV28, with 9 bases lining up with TRBD1. Unmatched junction bases numbered 7, after V lost 7 bases and J lost 3 bases. Per the germline V gene, CDR1 is MDHEN and CDR2 is SYDVKM. CDR3 length: 14 amino acids. CDR3 nucleotide sequence: TGTGCCAGCACCTCTGGACAGGGGATCTACGAGCAGTACTTC. Its protein product is CASTSGQGIYEQYF.

The chain carries TRBV5-1 and TRBJ2-1, with D perhaps matching TRBD2 (6 bases). Per the germline V gene, CDR1 is SGHRS and CDR2 is YFSETQ. V was trimmed by 4 bases and J by 7 bases, leaving 12 bases between them. The CDR3 has 13 residues. CDR3 in DNA: TGCGCCAGCAGCAGGTCGGGGGAGAATGAGCAGTTCTTC. This encodes CASSRSGENEQFF.

The CDR3 protein is CASSQSAGTYEQYF. The CDR3 DNA reads TGTGCCAGCAGCCAATCGGCAGGGACCTACGAGCAGTACTTC. The rearrangement links TRBV3-1 (or the pseudogene TRBV3-2) to TRBJ2-7; D is perhaps TRBD1 (5 bases). In germline, CDR1 is LGHDT, CDR2 YNNKEL (reference sequence). The V gene lost 2 bases and the J gene lost 2 bases, with 10 bases spanning the gap. The CDR3 is made up of 14 amino acids.

The genes are TRBV27 and TRBJ2-3; 8 bases map to TRBD2. This CDR3 spans 17 amino acids. Germline V gives CDR1 MNHEY, CDR2 SMNVEV (reference sequence). V lost 6 bases to trimming and J lost 2 bases; unmatched junction nucleotides: 13. For the CDR3, the DNA is TGTGCCAGCAGACTGGCGGGGGGTTACCTTTCCACAGATACGCAGTATTTT. It translates to CASRLAGGYLSTDTQYF.

The chain recombines TRBV7-9 with TRBJ1-1; D is perhaps TRBD1 (5 bases). Trimming removed 2 bases at V and 2 bases at J, with 9 bases between. Germline V gives CDR1 SEHNR, CDR2 FQNEAQ (reference sequence). CDR3 length: 14 residues. CDR3 DNA: TGTGCCAGCAGCTTAATGACAGCAAACACTGAAGCTTTCTTT. It specifies CASSLMTANTEAFF. Drawing the rest from reference TRBV7-9 and TRBJ1-1, the complete variable domain is DTGVSQNPRHKITKRGQNVTFRCDPISEHNRLYWYRQTLGQGPEFLTYFQNEAQLEKSRLLSDRFSAERPKGSFSTLEIQRTEQGDSAMYLCASSLMTANTEAFFGQGTRLTVV.

This clone was seen a single time. V usage is TRBV6-6 and J usage is TRBJ2-5; TRBD1 agrees at 8 bases. CDR1 and CDR2 (germline): MNHNY, SVGAGI (reference sequence). CDR3 length: 13 amino acids. Unmatched junction bases numbered 0, after V lost 2 bases and J lost 4 bases. The CDR3 protein is CASSYDRGETQYF. The CDR3 bases are TGTGCCAGCAGTTACGACAGGGGAGAGACCCAGTACTTC.

This chain links TRBV11-2 with TRBJ1-1; perhaps TRBD1 as D (5 bases). Germline values: CDR1 SGHAT, CDR2 FQNNGV. V lost 9 bases and J 4 bases, leaving 15 bases between the germline ends. The CDR3 has 13 residues. As DNA, the CDR3 is TGTGCCAGTCATCGAGGGAGGGGCACTGAAGCTTTCTTT. This translates into CASHRGRGTEAFF.

The V and J genes are TRBV18 and TRBJ1-4; possibly TRBD1 for D (5 bases). Germline values: CDR1 KGHSH, CDR2 LQKENI. This CDR3 region has 14 residues. Trimming shortened V by 0 bases and J by 8 bases, and 10 bases separated the two germline ends. CDR3: CASSPPGAGEKLFF. DNA for the CDR3: TGTGCCAGCTCACCACCAGGGGCGGGGGAAAAACTGTTTTTT.

This chain uses TRBV3-1 (or the pseudogene TRBV3-2) with TRBJ2-1; D is possibly TRBD1 (6 bases). Germline loops: CDR1 LGHDT, CDR2 YNNKEL (reference sequence). V was clipped by 0 bases and J by 7 bases, with 10 bases between them. The CDR3 loop spans 14 amino acids. CDR3 sequence (DNA): TGTGCCAGCAGCCAAGAAGGGGGATGGAATGAGCAGTTCTTC. This sequence encodes CASSQEGGWNEQFF.

The V call is TRBV9, the J call TRBJ1-4, with D tentatively TRBD1 (6 bases). Trimming pared 0 bases from V and 2 bases from J, leaving 14 bases between. Germline assignment: CDR1 SGDLS and CDR2 YYNGEE. The CDR3 covers 17 residues. CDR3 sequence: CASSVGGTMGTNEKLFF. The CDR3 nucleotides read TGTGCCAGCAGCGTAGGGGGGACAATGGGGACTAATGAAAAACTGTTTTTT.